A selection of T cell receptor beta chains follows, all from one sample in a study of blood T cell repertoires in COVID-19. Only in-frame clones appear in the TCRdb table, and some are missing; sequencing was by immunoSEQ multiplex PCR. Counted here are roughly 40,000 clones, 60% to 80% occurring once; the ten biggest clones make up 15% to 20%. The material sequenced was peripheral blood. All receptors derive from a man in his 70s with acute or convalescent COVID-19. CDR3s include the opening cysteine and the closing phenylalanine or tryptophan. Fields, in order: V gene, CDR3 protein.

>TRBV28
CASSLGQANEQYF
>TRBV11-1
CASSLVGVNEQYF
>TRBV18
CASSPKTKTGFNYGYTF
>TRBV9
CASSTPRQEAFF
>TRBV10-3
CAISEGDSGEQYF
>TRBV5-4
CASSLRGGASYNEQFF
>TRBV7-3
CASSPGSKSGELFF
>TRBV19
CASQRDSPGELFF
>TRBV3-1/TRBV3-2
CASSGTSGASNEQFF
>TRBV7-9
CASSPTGGEDQPQHF
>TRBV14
CASRGQIHSPLHF
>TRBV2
CASRTGTMDSPLHF
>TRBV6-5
CASSYGTKNTEAFF
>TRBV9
CASSVVPSGGLSGELFF
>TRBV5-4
CASSQGYNEQFF
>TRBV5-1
CASSFQRNSLSTDTQYF
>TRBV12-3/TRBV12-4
CASSTADTQYF
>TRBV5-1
CASSLFTGDNEQFF
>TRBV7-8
CASSLGSGGKTQYF
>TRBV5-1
CASRVGTGPYNEQFF
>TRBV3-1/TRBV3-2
CASSQTGGFGYTF
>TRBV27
CASSTGPSNSPLHF
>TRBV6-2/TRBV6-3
CASSYVPPRDTQYF
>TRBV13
CASSLQGALIYGYTF
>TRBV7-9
CASSLQGEGGYTF
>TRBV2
CASSEAALSGNTIYF
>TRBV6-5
CASSWGKNTGELFF
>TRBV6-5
CASSGDITYQPQHF
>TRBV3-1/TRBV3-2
CASSHSGGDNYGYTF
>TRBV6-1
CASSEGGQVSYEQYF
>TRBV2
CASSISGQVNTEAFF
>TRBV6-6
CASSGDRARGDEQYF
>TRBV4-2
CASSQDLTTSTNEKLFF
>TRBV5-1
CASSQWTGGTYEQYF
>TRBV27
CASSYMANNEQFF
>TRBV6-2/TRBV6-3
CASSPGTGFQPQHF
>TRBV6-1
CASSEALRAGVNEQFF
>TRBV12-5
CASGLVRGRSYEQYF
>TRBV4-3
CASSQGQGVTGNTIYF
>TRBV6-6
CAIGQGRWTEAFF
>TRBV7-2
CASSNRDRATEAFF
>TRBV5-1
CASSYGLAGMYNEQFF
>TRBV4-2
CASSHCLAGGPSGTDTQYF
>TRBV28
CASSLVLGEGQPQHF
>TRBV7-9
CASSRQVEIWHEKLFF
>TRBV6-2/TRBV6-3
CASSPGGTGVSNTEAFF
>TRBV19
CASSIGDRENSPLHF